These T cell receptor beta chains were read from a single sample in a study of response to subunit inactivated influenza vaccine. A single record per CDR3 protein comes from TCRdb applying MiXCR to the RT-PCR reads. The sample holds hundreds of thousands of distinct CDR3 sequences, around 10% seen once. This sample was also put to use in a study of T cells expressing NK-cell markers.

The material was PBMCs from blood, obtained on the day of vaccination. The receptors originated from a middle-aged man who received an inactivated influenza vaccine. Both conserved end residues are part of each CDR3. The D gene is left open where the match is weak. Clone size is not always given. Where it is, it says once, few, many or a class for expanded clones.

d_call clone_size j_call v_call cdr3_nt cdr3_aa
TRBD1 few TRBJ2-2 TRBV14 TGTGCCAGCAGCCCACAGGGGTTGGGCACCGGGGAGCTGTTTTTT CASSPQGLGTGELFF
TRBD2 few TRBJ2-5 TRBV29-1 TGCAGCGTTGAAGAACGACTAGCGCCCGATCAACCCCAACAGACCCAGTACTTC CSVEERLAPDQPQQTQYF
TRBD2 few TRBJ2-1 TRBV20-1 TGCAGTGCTACCGACCTAGCGGAGTCCTACAATGAGCAGTTCTTC CSATDLAESYNEQFF
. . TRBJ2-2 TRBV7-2 TGTGCCAGCAGCCCCCGACGGGGTCAGGGCGGGGAGCTGTTTTTT CASSPRRGQGGELFF
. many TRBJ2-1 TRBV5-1 TGCGCCAGCAGCTTGGCTTATAAGAATGAGCAGTTCTTC CASSLAYKNEQFF
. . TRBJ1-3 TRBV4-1 TGCGCCAGCAGCCAAGATCCTCCAGGATCTGGAAACACCATATATTTT CASSQDPPGSGNTIYF
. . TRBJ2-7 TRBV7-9 TGTGCCAGCAGCCCCGTTGGAAACGAGCAGTACTTC CASSPVGNEQYF
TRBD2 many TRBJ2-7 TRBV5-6 TGTGCCAGCAGCCTACCGGGACTAGCGGGAGAATCCGAGCAGTACTTC CASSLPGLAGESEQYF
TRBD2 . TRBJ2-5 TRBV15 TGTGCCACCAGCAGAGTTGGCGGGAGGGCTAAAGAGACCCAGTACTTC CATSRVGGRAKETQYF
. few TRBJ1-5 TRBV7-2 TGTGCCAGCGCGTTGGACAGCAATCAGCCCCAGCATTTT CASALDSNQPQHF
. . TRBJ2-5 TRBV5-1 TGCGCCAGCAGCTTAATGTCAGGGGAAGAGACCCAGTACTTC CASSLMSGEETQYF
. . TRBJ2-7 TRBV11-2 TGTGCCAGCACCCAAGGAGGCAGTTCCTACGAGCAGTACTTC CASTQGGSSYEQYF
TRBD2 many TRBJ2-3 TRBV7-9 TGTGCCAGCAGCTTAGCCTCTGGGCTAGCGGGCACAGATACGCAGTATTTT CASSLASGLAGTDTQYF
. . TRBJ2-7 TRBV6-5 TGTGCCAGCAGTTACTCGGAATTCCCTAGCGCCTCCTACGAGCAGTACTTC CASSYSEFPSASYEQYF
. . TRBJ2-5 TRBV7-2 TGTGCCAGCAGCGAGGAGGGCGGTCCTTTCCGGGGGACCCAGTACTTC CASSEEGGPFRGTQYF
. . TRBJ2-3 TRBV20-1 TGCAGTGCTAGTAGGTCCCCCGGGTGGCGCACAGATACGCAGTATTTT CSASRSPGWRTDTQYF
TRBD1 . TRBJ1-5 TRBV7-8 TGTGCCAGCAGCTTATCCCGTCTACAGGGGAATCAGCCCCAGCATTTT CASSLSRLQGNQPQHF
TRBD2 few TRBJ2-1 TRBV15 TGTGCCACCAGCAGAGGTCGAGCGGGAGAAAGAAATGAGCAGTTCTTC CATSRGRAGERNEQFF
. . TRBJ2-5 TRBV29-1 TGCAGCGTTGAATGGTGGGGGGAGACCCAGTACTTC CSVEWWGETQYF
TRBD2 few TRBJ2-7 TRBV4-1 TGCGCCAGCAGCCGCCTTAGCGGGGGCTCCTACGAGCAGTACTTC CASSRLSGGSYEQYF
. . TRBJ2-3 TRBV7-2 TGTGCCAGCAGCTTAGGGGGACTCCTTCCAGATACGCAGTATTTT CASSLGGLLPDTQYF
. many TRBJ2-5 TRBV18 TGTGCCAGCGGGAGGGACAGACAAGAGACCCAGTACTTC CASGRDRQETQYF
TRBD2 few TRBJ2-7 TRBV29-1 TGCAGCGTGTATGGAGGGCGGGAGCGTTATGAGCAGTACTTC CSVYGGRERYEQYF
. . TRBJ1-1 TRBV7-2 TGTGCCAGCAGCTTAGTATCTGAAAACCAAGCTTTCTTT CASSLVSENQAFF
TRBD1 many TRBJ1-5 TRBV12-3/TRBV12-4 TGTGCCAGCAGCCGGGGACAGGGCAATCAGCCCCAGCATTTT CASSRGQGNQPQHF
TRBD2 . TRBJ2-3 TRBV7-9 TGTGCCAGCAGCTTAGGGTCTAGCGGATACACAGATACGCAGTATTTT CASSLGSSGYTDTQYF
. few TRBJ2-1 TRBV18 TGTGCCAGCTCACCATGGGACTCCAGCTCCTACAATGAGCAGTTCTTC CASSPWDSSSYNEQFF
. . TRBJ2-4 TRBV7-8 TGTGCCAGCAGCCTGGGGGCGCCGGCTAAAGGCAAAAACATTCAGTACTTC CASSLGAPAKGKNIQYF
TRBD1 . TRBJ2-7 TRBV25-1 TGTGCCAGCAGCCCATTGACAGGGCTCTACGAGCAGTACTTC CASSPLTGLYEQYF
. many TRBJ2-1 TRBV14 TGTGCCAGCAGCCAAGTACCTGGGAATGAGCAGTTCTTC CASSQVPGNEQFF
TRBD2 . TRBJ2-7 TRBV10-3 TGTGCCATCAGTGAGTTTGCGGGGGGCTCCTACGAGCAGTACTTC CAISEFAGGSYEQYF
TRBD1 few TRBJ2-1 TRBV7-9 TGTGCCAGCAGCAGCCCAGGGGGCAGAAATGAGCAGTTCTTC CASSSPGGRNEQFF
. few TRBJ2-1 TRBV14 TGTGCCAGCAGCCGGATTCCCGGGAGCTCCTACAATGAGCAGTTCTTC CASSRIPGSSYNEQFF
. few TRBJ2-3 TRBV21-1 TGTGCCAGCAGCCCCCCAGGTCTCAGCACAGATACGCAGTATTTT CASSPPGLSTDTQYF
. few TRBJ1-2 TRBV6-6 TGTGCCAGCAAATCGGACAGTCATGGCTACACCTTC CASKSDSHGYTF
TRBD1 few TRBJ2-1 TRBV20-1 TGCAGTGCCCCGGACAGGGCCCCCCATAGATACAATGAGCAGTTCTTC CSAPDRAPHRYNEQFF
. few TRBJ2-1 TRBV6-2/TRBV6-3 TGTGCCAGCAGTTACTACCAGGGGCCTGGCGTTCGCAATGAGCAGTTCTTC CASSYYQGPGVRNEQFF
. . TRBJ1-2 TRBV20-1 TGCAGTGCGCTGACCGGGCTACAATACTATGGCTACACCTTC CSALTGLQYYGYTF
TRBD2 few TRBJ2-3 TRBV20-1 TGCAGTGCTTCCCCTACCGGACTAGCGGGCACAGATACGCAGTATTTT CSASPTGLAGTDTQYF
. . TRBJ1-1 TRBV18 TGTGCCAGCTCACCCTACGGGGGGGGCCCCCCTGATGAAGCTTTCTTT CASSPYGGGPPDEAFF
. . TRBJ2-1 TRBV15 TGTGCCACCAGCAGAGCGGGACTGGTTAACGGTGAGCAGTTCTTC CATSRAGLVNGEQFF
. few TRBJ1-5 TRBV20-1 TGCAGTGCTAGGTTGGGGGTGAATCAGCCCCAGCATTTT CSARLGVNQPQHF